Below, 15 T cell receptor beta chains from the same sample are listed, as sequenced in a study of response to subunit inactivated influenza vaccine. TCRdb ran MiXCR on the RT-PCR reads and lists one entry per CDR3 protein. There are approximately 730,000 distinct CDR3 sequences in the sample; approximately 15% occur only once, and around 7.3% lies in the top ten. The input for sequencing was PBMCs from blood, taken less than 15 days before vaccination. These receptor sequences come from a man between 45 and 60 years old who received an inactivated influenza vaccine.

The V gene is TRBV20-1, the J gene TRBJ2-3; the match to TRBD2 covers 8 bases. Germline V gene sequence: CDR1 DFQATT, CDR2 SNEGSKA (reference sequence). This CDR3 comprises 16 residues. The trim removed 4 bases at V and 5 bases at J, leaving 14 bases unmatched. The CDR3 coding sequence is TGCAGTGCTATACCGGGGGGGCAGTTGGGTAAAGATACGCAGTATTTT. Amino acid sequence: CSAIPGGQLGKDTQYF.

This CDR3 reads CSARDRRHYTEQFF. The CDR3 region has the DNA TGCAGTGCTAGAGATCGGCGACACTATACTGAGCAGTTCTTC. This chain connects TRBV20-1 to TRBJ2-1; D gene uncertain. This CDR3 spans 14 amino acids. CDR1 and CDR2 from the germline V gene are DFQATT and SNEGSKA (reference sequence). The V and J ends lost 0 bases and 9 bases respectively, with 15 bases between them.

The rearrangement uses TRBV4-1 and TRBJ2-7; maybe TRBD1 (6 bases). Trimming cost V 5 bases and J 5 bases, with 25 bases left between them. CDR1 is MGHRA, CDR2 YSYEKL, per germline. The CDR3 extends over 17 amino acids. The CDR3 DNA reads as TGCGCCAGCAGCGTTAGACCAGGGGCCCCCTTAGGGGACGAGCAGTACTTC. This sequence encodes CASSVRPGAPLGDEQYF.

CDR3 residues: CASRLGQVGELFF. CDR3 nucleotide sequence: TGCGCCAGCAGACTCGGACAGGTTGGGGAGCTGTTTTTT. The genes are TRBV5-1 and TRBJ2-2, with TRBD1 identical over 7 bases. Germline lookup yields CDR1 SGHRS and CDR2 YFSETQ. Trimming at V came to 5 bases and at J to 8 bases, leaving 6 bases not matched to a gene. The CDR3 spans 13 residues.

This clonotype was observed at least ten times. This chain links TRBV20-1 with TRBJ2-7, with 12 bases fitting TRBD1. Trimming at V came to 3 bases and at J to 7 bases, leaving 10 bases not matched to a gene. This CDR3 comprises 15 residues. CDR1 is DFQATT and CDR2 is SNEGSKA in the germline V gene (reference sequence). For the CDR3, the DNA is TGCAGTGCTAGGGGAACGGGACAGGGGGCGGGGGAGCAGTACTTC. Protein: CSARGTGQGAGEQYF.

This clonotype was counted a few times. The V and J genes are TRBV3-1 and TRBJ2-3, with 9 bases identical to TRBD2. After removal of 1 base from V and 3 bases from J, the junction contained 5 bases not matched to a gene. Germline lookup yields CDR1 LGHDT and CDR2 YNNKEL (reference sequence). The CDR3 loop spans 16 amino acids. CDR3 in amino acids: CASSQVSGSRTDTQYF. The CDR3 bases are TGTGCCAGCAGCCAAGTTAGCGGGAGTCGGACAGATACGCAGTATTTT.

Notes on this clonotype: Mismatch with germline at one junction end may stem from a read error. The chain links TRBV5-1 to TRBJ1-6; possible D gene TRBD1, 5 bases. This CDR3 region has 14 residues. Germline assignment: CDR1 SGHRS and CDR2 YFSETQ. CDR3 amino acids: CASRLGQPNSPLHF. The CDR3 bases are TGCGCCAGCAGATTGGGGCAGCCCAATTCACCCCTCCACTTT. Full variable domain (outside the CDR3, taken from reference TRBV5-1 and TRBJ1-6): KAGVTQTPRYLIKTRGQQVTLSCSPISGHRSVSWYQQTPGQGLQFLFEYFSETQRNKGNFPGRFSGRQFSNSRSEMNVSTLELGDSALYLCASRLGQPNSPLHFGNGTRLTVT.

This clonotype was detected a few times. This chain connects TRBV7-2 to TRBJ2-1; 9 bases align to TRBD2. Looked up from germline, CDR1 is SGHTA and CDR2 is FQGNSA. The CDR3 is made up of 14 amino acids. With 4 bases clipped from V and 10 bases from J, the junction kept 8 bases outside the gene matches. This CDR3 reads CASSSGTSLREQFF. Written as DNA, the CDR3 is TGTGCCAGCAGCTCCGGGACTAGCCTGCGGGAGCAGTTCTTC.

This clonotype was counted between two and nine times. The CDR3 loop is CASSLTRTSGSFYEQFF. Written as DNA, the CDR3 is TGTGCCAGCAGCTTAACCCGGACTAGCGGGAGTTTCTATGAGCAGTTCTTC. V and J are TRBV7-9 and TRBJ2-1, with TRBD2 matching over 13 bases. The V gene's germline CDR1 is SEHNR and CDR2 FQNEAQ (reference sequence). With 2 bases clipped from V and 8 bases from J, the junction kept 9 bases outside the gene matches. The CDR3 length is 17 residues.

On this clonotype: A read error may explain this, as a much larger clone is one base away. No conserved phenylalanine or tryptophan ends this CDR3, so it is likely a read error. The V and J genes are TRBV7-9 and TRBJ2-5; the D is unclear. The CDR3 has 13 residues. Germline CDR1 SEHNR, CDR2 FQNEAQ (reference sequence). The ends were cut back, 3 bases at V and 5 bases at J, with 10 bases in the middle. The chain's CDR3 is CASSFLWVETQYL. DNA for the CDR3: TGTGCCAGCAGCTTTCTATGGGTGGAGACCCAGTACCTC.

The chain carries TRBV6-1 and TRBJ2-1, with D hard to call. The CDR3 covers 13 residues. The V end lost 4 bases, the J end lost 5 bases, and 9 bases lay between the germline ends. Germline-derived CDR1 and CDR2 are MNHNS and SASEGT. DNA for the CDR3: TGTGCCAGCAGTGCTCGGAAGGACAATGAGCAGTTCTTC. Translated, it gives CASSARKDNEQFF.

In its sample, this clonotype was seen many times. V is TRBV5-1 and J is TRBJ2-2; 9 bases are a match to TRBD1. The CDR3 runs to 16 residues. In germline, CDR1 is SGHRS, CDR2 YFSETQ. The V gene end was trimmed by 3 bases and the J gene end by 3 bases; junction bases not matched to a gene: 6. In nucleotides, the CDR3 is TGCGCCAGCAGCTGGACAGGGGATTTGGACACCGGGGAGCTGTTTTTT. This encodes CASSWTGDLDTGELFF.

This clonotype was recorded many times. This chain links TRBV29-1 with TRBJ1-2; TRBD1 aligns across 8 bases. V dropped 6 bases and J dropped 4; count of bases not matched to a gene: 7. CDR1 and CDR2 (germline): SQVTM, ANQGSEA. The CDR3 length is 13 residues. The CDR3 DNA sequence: TGCAGCGTCGACCCGACAGGGGTCTATGGCTACACCTTC. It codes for CSVDPTGVYGYTF.

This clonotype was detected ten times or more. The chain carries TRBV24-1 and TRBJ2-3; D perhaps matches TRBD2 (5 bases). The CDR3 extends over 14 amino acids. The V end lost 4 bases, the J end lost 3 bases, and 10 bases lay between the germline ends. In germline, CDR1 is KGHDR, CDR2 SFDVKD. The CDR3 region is CATSDPGRTDTQYF. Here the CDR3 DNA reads TGTGCCACCAGTGACCCGGGAAGAACAGATACGCAGTATTTT.

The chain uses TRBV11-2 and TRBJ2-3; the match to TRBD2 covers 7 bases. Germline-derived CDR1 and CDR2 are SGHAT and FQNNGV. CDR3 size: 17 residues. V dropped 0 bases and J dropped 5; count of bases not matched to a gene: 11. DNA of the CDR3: TGTGCCAGCAGCTTAGAGCCTCGCGGGAGTGTTCAAGATACGCAGTATTTT. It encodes CASSLEPRGSVQDTQYF. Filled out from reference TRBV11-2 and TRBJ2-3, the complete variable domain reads EAGVAQSPRYKIIEKRQSVAFWCNPISGHATLYWYQQILGQGPKLLIQFQNNGVVDDSQLPKDRFSAERLKGVDSTLKIQPAKLEDSAVYLCASSLEPRGSVQDTQYFGPGTRLTVL.